The 27 T cell receptor beta chains in this list originate from one sample, sequenced in a study of blood T cell repertoires in COVID-19. This table comes from immunoSEQ multiplex PCR, and its TCRdb copy is limited to in-frame clones, with some not included. The repertoire includes roughly 120,000 clones, 81% of them detected once, and roughly 1.6% sits in the top ten. Sequencing was carried out using peripheral blood. The receptors stem from a man aged 50 to 60 with acute or convalescent COVID-19.

Only a few counts were recorded for this clone. CDR3 sequence (DNA): TGTGCCAGCAGTCCGACAGCGCTCTATGGCTACACCTTC. It is translated as CASSPTALYGYTF. The V and J genes are TRBV6-5 and TRBJ1-2, with a weak D call TRBD1 (5 bases). CDR1 is MNHEY and CDR2 is SVGAGI in the germline V gene. Deletions cut 5 bases from V and 4 bases from J, with 11 bases between. The CDR3 spans 13 residues.

The chain combines TRBV28 with TRBJ1-2; TRBD1 matches at 7 bases. After removal of 2 bases from V and 2 bases from J, the junction contained 11 bases not matched to a gene. Germline values: CDR1 MDHEN, CDR2 SYDVKM. The CDR3 has 17 residues. CDR3 DNA: TGTGCCAGCAGTTTAAGAGGGGGCATTAAGGGGAACTATGGCTACACCTTC. Amino acids: CASSLRGGIKGNYGYTF.

The chain employs TRBV9 and TRBJ2-1; 10 positions match TRBD2. Germline assignment: CDR1 SGDLS and CDR2 YYNGEE. V lost 0 bases and J lost 2; bases outside the gene matches: 2. The CDR3 covers 16 residues. CDR3 region: CASSVAAGGPYNEQFF. In nucleotides, the CDR3 is TGTGCCAGCAGCGTAGCAGCGGGGGGGCCCTACAATGAGCAGTTCTTC. The full variable domain, with the rest looked up from reference TRBV9 and TRBJ2-1, is DSGVTQTPKHLITATGQRVTLRCSPRSGDLSVYWYQQSLDQGLQFLIQYYNGEERAKGNILERFSAQQFPDLHSELNLSSLELGDSALYFCASSVAAGGPYNEQFFGPGTRLTVL.

The chain carries TRBV2 and TRBJ2-6; 7 bases align to TRBD2. The germline CDR1 and CDR2 sequences are SNHLY and FYNNEI. V was clipped by 3 bases and J by 3 bases; unmatched bases: 5. This CDR3 comprises 16 residues. CDR3 sequence: CASSEGGVFGANVLTF. The CDR3 DNA reads as TGTGCCAGCAGTGAGGGAGGGGTCTTTGGGGCCAACGTCCTGACTTTC.

The V gene is TRBV19, the J gene TRBJ2-2; 11 nucleotides align to TRBD2. The length of the CDR3 is 16 residues. Germline values: CDR1 LNHDA, CDR2 SQIVND (reference sequence). V shed 5 bases and J 4 bases; nucleotides not matched to a gene: 6. The CDR3: CASSVLAGGRTGELFF. DNA of the CDR3: TGTGCCAGTAGTGTCCTAGCGGGGGGCCGCACCGGGGAGCTGTTTTTT.

The chain combines TRBV5-1 with TRBJ2-1; no clear D gene. The germline V gene encodes CDR1 SGHRS and CDR2 YFSETQ. The germline V and J ends were trimmed by 0 bases and 6 bases, with 10 bases remaining between them. There are 14 residues in the CDR3. The CDR3 is CASSLAAGSNEQFF. As DNA, the CDR3 is TGCGCCAGCAGCTTGGCCGCCGGGTCCAATGAGCAGTTCTTC.

The chain joins TRBV5-4 to TRBJ1-5; D not certain. V shed 2 bases and J shed 3 bases, with 9 bases lying between them. In germline, CDR1 is SGHNT, CDR2 YYREEE (reference sequence). The length of the CDR3 is 14 residues. CDR3 in amino acids: CASSLRGSNQPQHF. In DNA form, the CDR3 reads TGTGCCAGCAGCTTAAGAGGGTCCAATCAGCCCCAGCATTTT.

The sample holds one count of this clone. The chain uses TRBV7-7 and TRBJ2-1, with D hard to call. The CDR3 sequence is 12 residues long. The V end was cut by 5 bases, the J end by 9 bases, with 11 bases between. Germline loops: CDR1 SSHAT, CDR2 FNYEAQ (reference sequence). The CDR3 nucleotides read TGTGCCAGCAGCCTAGGCCGCGGTGAGCAGTTCTTC. Protein sequence: CASSLGRGEQFF.

This clone was detected only a few times. The chain combines TRBV7-8 with TRBJ2-7, with D unclear. Trimming removed 1 base from V and 0 bases from J, with 7 bases in between. The germline CDR1 and CDR2 sequences are SGHVS and FQNEAQ. This CDR3 is 14 amino acids long. The CDR3 reads CASSLVASSYEQYV. In nucleotides, the CDR3 is TGTGCCAGCAGCTTAGTCGCTAGCTCCTACGAGCAGTACGTC.

CDR3 sequence reads: CASSLGADPANYGYTF. The CDR3 bases are TGTGCCAGCAGCTTAGGGGCAGACCCAGCTAACTATGGCTACACCTTC. This chain joins TRBV5-6 and TRBJ1-2; possibly TRBD1 for D (5 bases). V shed 2 bases and J shed 0 bases, with 14 bases lying between them. The CDR3 totals 16 residues. The V gene's germline CDR1 is SGHDT and CDR2 YYEEEE.

The chain joins TRBV5-5 to TRBJ2-4; the match to TRBD2 covers 7 bases. J lost 10 bases, V lost 1 base, and 5 bases had no gene match. The CDR3 consists of 13 residues. Germline-derived CDR1 and CDR2 are SGHKS and YYEKEE (reference sequence). The CDR3 here is CASSLRWEGIQYF. The DNA of the CDR3 is TGTGCCAGCAGCTTGCGCTGGGAGGGGATTCAGTACTTC.

The chain has TRBV15 and TRBJ1-2; no firm D call. This CDR3 has 16 amino acids. Trimming pared 3 bases from V and 6 bases from J, leaving 20 bases between. Looked up from germline, CDR1 is LNHNV and CDR2 is YYDKDF (reference sequence). Written as DNA, the CDR3 is TGTGCCACCAGCAGGGAAGACATAGTCGGGAAACATGGCTACACCTTC. It codes for CATSREDIVGKHGYTF.

The chain uses TRBV30 and TRBJ2-6; 7 bases align to TRBD1. CDR3 length: 16 amino acids. Germline V gives CDR1 GTSNPN, CDR2 SVGIG (reference sequence). The V and J ends lost 6 bases and 0 bases, in that order; junction bases with no gene match: 8. CDR3: CACMRTGYSGANVLTF. CDR3 sequence (DNA): TGTGCCTGTATGAGGACAGGCTACTCTGGGGCCAACGTCCTGACTTTC.

The chain is built from TRBV10-3 and TRBJ2-3; the match to TRBD2 covers 9 bases. Germline CDR1 is ENHRY and CDR2 is SYGVKD. The V segment lost 6 bases and the J segment 1 base; nucleotides outside the gene matches: 2. The CDR3 length is 14 residues. The CDR3 nucleotides read TGTGCCATCAGCCGACTAGCGGGCACAGATACGCAGTATTTT. Its translation: CAISRLAGTDTQYF.

CDR3 region: CATSRDIQQPYGYTF. The CDR3 bases are TGTGCCACCAGCAGAGATATCCAACAGCCCTATGGCTACACCTTC. The chain links TRBV15 to TRBJ1-2; D not resolved. CDR1 LNHNV and CDR2 YYDKDF come from the germline V gene (reference sequence). Trimming removed 0 bases at V and 4 bases at J, with 12 bases between. The CDR3 is 15 amino acids.

The V gene is TRBV20-1, the J gene TRBJ2-7, with TRBD2 matching 8 bases. Germline CDR1 is DFQATT and CDR2 is SNEGSKA (reference sequence). This CDR3 contains 11 residues. V lost 4 bases and J lost 6; bases outside the gene matches: 2. This CDR3 reads CSANRGGEQYF. As DNA, the CDR3 is TGCAGTGCTAACCGGGGGGGCGAGCAGTACTTC.

In its sample, this clone was seen a few times. The chain has TRBV27 and TRBJ1-1; D is ambiguous. V was shortened by 2 bases and J by 6 bases, with 10 bases between the two germline ends. Germline CDR1 and CDR2: MNHEY and SMNVEV (reference sequence). This CDR3 comprises 13 residues. The CDR3 nucleotides read TGTGCCAGCAGTTTAGGAGCGGGGTCTGAAGCTTTCTTT. Translating gives CASSLGAGSEAFF.

The gene calls are TRBV2 and TRBJ1-2; D possibly corresponds to TRBD1 (6 bases). Germline V gene data show CDR1 as SNHLY and CDR2 as FYNNEI. Trimming removed 8 bases from V and 5 bases from J, with 12 bases in between. The CDR3 is 12 residues long. CDR3 in DNA: TGTGCCAGCGCTATGGACAGTTATGGCTACACCTTC. Its protein is CASAMDSYGYTF.

V is TRBV2 and J is TRBJ2-1; TRBD2 matches at 7 bases. The V gene's germline CDR1 is SNHLY and CDR2 FYNNEI. This CDR3 has 15 residues. Trimming removed 6 bases from V and 8 bases from J; junction bases left unmatched: 13. The CDR3 DNA sequence: TGTGCCAGCAGGACCAGCGGGGTTTTGGAAGATGAGCAGTTCTTC. Translated, it gives CASRTSGVLEDEQFF.

V usage is TRBV2 and J usage is TRBJ1-1; D not resolved. This CDR3 region has 13 residues. Germline V gives CDR1 SNHLY, CDR2 FYNNEI. V lost 5 bases and J lost 8, with 15 bases in between. For the CDR3, the DNA is TGTGCCAGCAGTCCTCAAGACACGGGAGAAGCTTTCTTT. Its protein product is CASSPQDTGEAFF. The entire variable domain, with the rest obtained from reference TRBV2 and TRBJ1-1, is as follows: EPEVTQTPSHQVTQMGQEVILRCVPISNHLYFYWYRQILGQKVEFLVSFYNNEISEKSEIFDDQFSVERPDGSNFTLKIRSTKLEDSAMYFCASSPQDTGEAFFGQGTRLTVV.

The chain couples TRBV2 to TRBJ2-1; maybe TRBD2 (6 bases). Germline assignment: CDR1 SNHLY and CDR2 FYNNEI. Trimming took 3 bases from V and 2 from J, leaving 14 bases between them. The CDR3 consists of 16 residues. The DNA of the CDR3 is TGTGCCAGCAGTGATCGAGAGCGGGCCGCCTACAATGAGCAGTTCTTC. It codes for CASSDRERAAYNEQFF. Full variable domain (remainder filled in from reference TRBV2 and TRBJ2-1): EPEVTQTPSHQVTQMGQEVILRCVPISNHLYFYWYRQILGQKVEFLVSFYNNEISEKSEIFDDQFSVERPDGSNFTLKIRSTKLEDSAMYFCASSDRERAAYNEQFFGPGTRLTVL.

The CDR3 loop is CASSLEGSGANVLTF. As DNA, the CDR3 is TGCGCCAGCAGCTTAGAGGGCTCTGGGGCCAACGTCCTGACTTTC. The chain uses TRBV5-1 and TRBJ2-6; possible D gene TRBD2, 5 bases. CDR1 SGHRS and CDR2 YFSETQ come from the germline V gene. Trimming stripped 2 bases from V and 0 bases from J, with 6 bases between. This CDR3 spans 15 amino acids. The full variable domain, its missing parts supplied by reference TRBV5-1 and TRBJ2-6, is KAGVTQTPRYLIKTRGQQVTLSCSPISGHRSVSWYQQTPGQGLQFLFEYFSETQRNKGNFPGRFSGRQFSNSRSEMNVSTLELGDSALYLCASSLEGSGANVLTFGAGSRLTVL.

In its sample, this clone was seen once. V gene TRBV7-2 combines with J gene TRBJ1-2; D might be TRBD1 (5 bases). Per the germline V gene, CDR1 is SGHTA and CDR2 is FQGNSA. CDR3 size: 17 residues. Between the trimmed V and J ends, which lost 5 bases and 4 bases, there was a span of 23 bases. CDR3 coding DNA: TGTGCCAGCAGCCTAAGCGTTCCGGGGGGGACGGGCTATGGCTACACCTTC. This sequence encodes CASSLSVPGGTGYGYTF.

The chain employs TRBV3-1 (or the pseudogene TRBV3-2) and TRBJ1-1; 7 bases are a match to TRBD1. The CDR3 has 14 amino acids. The junction had 3 bases not matched to a gene; V was cut back by 4 bases and J by 1 base. The V gene's germline CDR1 is LGHDT and CDR2 YNNKEL (reference sequence). In DNA, the CDR3 is TGTGCCAGCAGCCTGGGACAGACGAACACTGAAGCTTTCTTT. Protein: CASSLGQTNTEAFF.

J is TRBJ2-2 and V is TRBV18, with D possibly being TRBD1 (6 bases). V lost 4 bases and J 3 bases, leaving 15 bases between the germline ends. The CDR3 is made up of 16 amino acids. CDR1 KGHSH and CDR2 LQKENI come from the germline V gene. In DNA form, the CDR3 reads TGTGCCAGCTCACAAAACAGGGTTTCTGACACCGGGGAGCTGTTTTTT. Protein: CASSQNRVSDTGELFF.

V is TRBV5-4 and J is TRBJ1-2; D remains ambiguous. Per the germline V gene, CDR1 is SGHNT and CDR2 is YYREEE (reference sequence). Trimming pared 3 bases from V and 6 bases from J, leaving 12 bases between. CDR3 length equals 13 residues. CDR3 DNA: TGTGCCAGCAGCTCGGGGTGGAGGGATGGCTACACCTTC. It is translated as CASSSGWRDGYTF.

This CDR3 reads CASSEQGSEKLFF. The CDR3 DNA sequence: TGCGCCAGCAGCGAACAGGGTAGTGAAAAACTGTTTTTT. This rearrangement joins TRBV5-1 to TRBJ1-4; D may be TRBD1 (6 bases). Trimming left V 4 bases short and J 7 bases short, with 11 bases between. Germline V gene lookup returns CDR1 SGHRS and CDR2 YFSETQ. There are 13 residues in the CDR3.